This TCR beta chain was sequenced in a study of technical replicates of blood from a handful of donors. This CDR3 contains 20 residues. Germline V gene lookup returns CDR1 LNHNV and CDR2 YYDKDF (reference sequence). The V segment lost 3 bases and the J segment 0 bases; nucleotides outside the gene matches: 10. Assay used: immunoSEQ multiplex PCR; TCRdb lists only in-frame clones, some missing. In the table there are about 85,000 clones, 94% of which are singletons. The sample consisted of T cells isolated from PBMCs. This clonotype was obtained from a human donor in good health. The V gene is TRBV15, the J gene TRBJ2-1; 14 nucleotides agree with TRBD2. The CDR3 spells CATSSLRGLAGVSSYNEQFF. Written as DNA, the CDR3 is TGTGCCACCAGCAGCCTCCGGGGACTAGCGGGGGTAAGCTCCTACAATGAGCAGTTCTTC.